This entry lists 29 T cell receptor beta chains sequenced from one sample in a study of cytomegalovirus exposure and HLA in healthy donors. Both 60 Vbeta primers and 13 Jbeta primers went into the PCR. Assay: immunoSEQ multiplex PCR; the TCRdb copy retains only in-frame clones and omits some. The sample includes more than 95,000 clones. The sample was PBMCs. The receptors originated from a man in his thirties or forties in good health and CMV-seronegative.

The chain uses TRBV19 and TRBJ2-7; 7 positions agree with TRBD2. Germline loops: CDR1 LNHDA, CDR2 SQIVND (reference sequence). The CDR3 is made up of 13 amino acids. The ends lost 7 bases at V and 4 bases at J; junction bases unmatched: 7. The chain's CDR3 is CASMGGTDYEQYF. CDR3 DNA sequence: TGTGCCAGTATGGGGGGGACTGATTACGAGCAGTACTTC.

This chain uses TRBV10-3 with TRBJ1-1; 8 positions agree with TRBD1. From germline, CDR1 is ENHRY and CDR2 SYGVKD. The trim removed 3 bases at V and 1 base at J, leaving 4 bases unmatched. CDR3 length equals 15 residues. The DNA for the CDR3 is TGTGCCATCAGTGACACAGGGGGGCGGAACACTGAAGCTTTCTTT. Amino acids: CAISDTGGRNTEAFF.

The V call is TRBV10-2, the J call TRBJ1-1, with D possibly TRBD1 on 5 matching bases. The germline V gene encodes CDR1 WSHSY and CDR2 SAAADI. The CDR3 spans 11 residues. Trimming cost V 9 bases and J 1 base, with 6 bases left between them. The CDR3 coding sequence is TGCGCCAGTCAGGGGAACACTGAAGCTTTCTTT. Amino acids: CASQGNTEAFF.

This chain connects TRBV7-2 to TRBJ1-1, with TRBD1 identical over 7 bases. This CDR3 has 15 residues. After removal of 5 bases from V and 0 bases from J, the junction contained 6 bases not matched to a gene. Germline CDR1 and CDR2: SGHTA and FQGNSA. CDR3 nucleotide sequence: TGTGCCAGCAGCCCATCTGGGACAGTGAACACTGAAGCTTTCTTT. This translates into CASSPSGTVNTEAFF.

V and J are TRBV5-1 and TRBJ1-4, with TRBD1 matching 8 bases. This CDR3 contains 16 residues. Germline loops: CDR1 SGHRS, CDR2 YFSETQ. V shed 4 bases and J 5 bases; nucleotides not matched to a gene: 10. The CDR3 nucleotides read TGCGCCAGCAGCAAGGGAGACAGGGGAGTAAATGAAAAACTGTTTTTT. It encodes CASSKGDRGVNEKLFF.

This chain connects TRBV2 to TRBJ1-4, with TRBD1 as a possible D gene (5 bases). The V gene's germline CDR1 is SNHLY and CDR2 FYNNEI. This CDR3 has 15 amino acids. V was pared by 4 bases and J by 5 bases, with 14 bases between. CDR3 protein: CASSGRTGDNEKLFF. The DNA for the CDR3 is TGTGCCAGCAGTGGGAGAACAGGAGACAATGAAAAACTGTTTTTT.

CDR3: CASSLEQAGYYEQYF. The CDR3 DNA follows: TGTGCCAGCAGCTTAGAACAGGCCGGCTACTACGAGCAGTACTTC. This chain joins TRBV11-2 and TRBJ2-7, with a tentative D call TRBD1 (5 bases). The CDR3 has 15 residues. Germline loops: CDR1 SGHAT, CDR2 FQNNGV. Trimming cost V 0 bases and J 3 bases, with 12 bases left between them.

This chain joins TRBV7-2 and TRBJ1-5, with TRBD1 as a possible D gene (5 bases). The CDR3 loop spans 15 amino acids. The germline V gene has CDR1 SGHTA and CDR2 FQGNSA. Trimming took 5 bases from V and 4 from J, leaving 15 bases between them. The CDR3, as DNA: TGTGCCAGCAGCGCCGATGGGGCGGATAATCAGCCCCAGCATTTT. Its protein product is CASSADGADNQPQHF.

The chain recombines TRBV2 with TRBJ2-3, with 15 nucleotides matching TRBD2. Germline CDR1 reads SNHLY; CDR2 reads FYNNEI. Trimming took 0 bases from V and 4 from J; bases not matched to a gene: 11. CDR3 length equals 20 residues. Written as DNA, the CDR3 is TGTGCCAGCAGTGAAGCGGGACTAGCGGGAGGAACCACTTGGGCAGATACGCAGTATTTT. This sequence encodes CASSEAGLAGGTTWADTQYF.

This chain joins TRBV7-9 and TRBJ2-5, with 7 bases fitting TRBD1. The CDR3 consists of 18 residues. Germline CDR1 is SEHNR and CDR2 is FQNEAQ (reference sequence). Unmatched junction bases numbered 14, after V lost 4 bases and J lost 0 bases. The CDR3 DNA is TGTGCCAGCAGCTCCACTCTACTGACAGGGACACACCAAGAGACCCAGTACTTC. The encoded protein is CASSSTLLTGTHQETQYF.

The rearrangement links TRBV2 to TRBJ2-3; TRBD2 agrees at 9 bases. V lost 4 bases and J lost 8; bases outside the gene matches: 10. This CDR3 has 15 amino acids. Germline V gene sequence: CDR1 SNHLY, CDR2 FYNNEI. CDR3 in DNA: TGTGCCAGCAGTGGATTAGCGGGAGCTGATGGTACGCAGTATTTT. Amino acids: CASSGLAGADGTQYF. Full variable domain (missing parts from reference TRBV2 and TRBJ2-3): EPEVTQTPSHQVTQMGQEVILRCVPISNHLYFYWYRQILGQKVEFLVSFYNNEISEKSEIFDDQFSVERPDGSNFTLKIRSTKLEDSAMYFCASSGLAGADGTQYFGPGTRLTVL.

The chain has TRBV7-9 and TRBJ1-1; TRBD1 matches at 8 bases. With V trimmed by 3 bases and J by 8 bases, 8 bases remained unmatched. Germline assignment: CDR1 SEHNR and CDR2 FQNEAQ (reference sequence). The CDR3 covers 14 residues. CDR3: CASSFRGLPTEAFF. The CDR3 coding sequence is TGTGCCAGCAGCTTCAGGGGGCTACCTACGGAAGCTTTCTTT.

This chain joins TRBV30 and TRBJ1-1; D gene uncertain. The CDR3 runs 14 residues. Germline loops: CDR1 GTSNPN, CDR2 SVGIG (reference sequence). Trimming stripped 3 bases from V and 3 bases from J, with 14 bases between. The CDR3 DNA reads as TGTGCCTGGAGACAGAGGGATAGGTACACTGAAGCTTTCTTT. It translates to CAWRQRDRYTEAFF.

The chain recombines TRBV5-1 with TRBJ2-7; possible D gene TRBD2, 5 bases. V was clipped by 4 bases and J by 0 bases, with 14 bases between them. The CDR3 runs 15 residues. CDR1 and CDR2 from the germline V gene are SGHRS and YFSETQ. The CDR3 region has the DNA TGCGCCAGCAGCGTGGACTTGCAATTCTCCTACGAGCAGTACTTC. Protein sequence: CASSVDLQFSYEQYF.

The rearrangement joins TRBV4-3 to TRBJ2-7, with 7 bases identical to TRBD1. V was clipped by 0 bases and J by 3 bases; unmatched bases: 5. The CDR3 runs to 15 residues. Germline lookup yields CDR1 LGHNA and CDR2 YSLEER. The CDR3 coding sequence is TGCGCCAGCAGCCAAGATCGAGGACAGGACTACGAGCAGTACTTC. Protein sequence: CASSQDRGQDYEQYF.

The V and J genes are TRBV7-2 and TRBJ2-7; TRBD2 matches 7 bases. This CDR3 region has 14 residues. Germline CDR1 is SGHTA and CDR2 is FQGNSA. Trimming took 1 base from V and 3 from J; bases not matched to a gene: 3. CDR3 nucleotides: TGTGCCAGCAGCTTAGGGCGCGGGGGCTACGAGCAGTACTTC. Translation gives CASSLGRGGYEQYF.

V is TRBV7-2 and J is TRBJ2-5, with 7 bases identical to TRBD1. The CDR3 is made up of 14 amino acids. The trim removed 5 bases at V and 1 base at J, leaving 4 bases unmatched. Germline values: CDR1 SGHTA, CDR2 FQGNSA. CDR3 sequence (DNA): TGTGCCAGCAGCCAAGGGACAGTCCAAGAGACCCAGTACTTC. The encoded protein is CASSQGTVQETQYF.

The chain combines TRBV5-1 with TRBJ2-3, with 11 bases aligning to TRBD2. Germline trimming cut 7 bases from V and 3 bases from J; bases unmatched to any gene: 7. The CDR3 covers 15 residues. The germline V gene has CDR1 SGHRS and CDR2 YFSETQ. The CDR3 DNA reads TGCGCCAGCTACCGGGGGACTAGCGGAACAGATACGCAGTATTTT. This encodes CASYRGTSGTDTQYF.

The genes are TRBV29-1 and TRBJ1-6; D unclear. Trimming pared 5 bases from V and 4 bases from J, leaving 12 bases between. CDR1 and CDR2 from the germline V gene are SQVTM and ANQGSEA. The CDR3 loop spans 14 amino acids. The CDR3 protein is CSVRVGSYNSPLHF. The CDR3 DNA reads TGCAGCGTTCGAGTCGGGTCATATAATTCACCCCTCCACTTT.

The chain carries TRBV27 and TRBJ2-7, with D tentatively TRBD1 (6 bases). V was clipped by 7 bases and J by 4 bases, with 14 bases between them. Germline V lookup: CDR1 MNHEY, CDR2 SMNVEV (reference sequence). The CDR3 extends over 13 amino acids. Here the CDR3 DNA reads TGTGCCAGCACCAGGTCAGGGGCTTACGAGCAGTACTTC. It translates to CASTRSGAYEQYF.

The chain carries TRBV27 and TRBJ2-7; a possible D gene is TRBD1 (5 bases). The CDR3 totals 14 residues. Germline CDR1 MNHEY, CDR2 SMNVEV (reference sequence). Trimming cost V 2 bases and J 3 bases, with 11 bases left between them. DNA for the CDR3: TGTGCCAGCAGTTTAAAGGACACACACTACGAGCAGTACTTC. Amino acid sequence: CASSLKDTHYEQYF.

CDR3 in DNA: TGCGCCAGCAGCGCCCCTCCGGGACAGGGTTACAATGAGCAGTTCTTC. Amino acids: CASSAPPGQGYNEQFF. The chain joins TRBV4-1 to TRBJ2-1; 9 nucleotides line up with TRBD1. V trimming: 5 bases; J trimming: 4 bases; junction bases outside the gene matches: 9. This CDR3 region has 16 residues. Germline-derived CDR1 and CDR2 are MGHRA and YSYEKL.

The chain combines TRBV19 with TRBJ2-7; tentative D call: TRBD2 (7 bases). This CDR3 has 14 residues. CDR1 LNHDA and CDR2 SQIVND come from the germline V gene (reference sequence). V lost 3 bases, J lost 4 bases, and 13 bases lay in between. The CDR3 coding sequence is TGTGCCAGTAGTATCGTGGGAGGGGGATACGAGCAGTACTTC. As protein: CASSIVGGGYEQYF. The variable domain in full, with the rest retrieved from reference TRBV19 and TRBJ2-7, is DGGITQSPKYLFRKEGQNVTLSCEQNLNHDAMYWYRQDPGQGLRLIYYSQIVNDFQKGDIAEGYSVSREKKESFPLTVTSAQKNPTAFYLCASSIVGGGYEQYFGPGTRLTVT.

CDR3 nucleotide sequence: TGTGCCAGCAGTTTTCCGACTAGCGGGATTTACGAGCAGTACTTC. Its protein is CASSFPTSGIYEQYF. V gene TRBV28 combines with J gene TRBJ2-7, with 11 bases lining up with TRBD2. The CDR3 has 15 residues. Germline V lookup: CDR1 MDHEN, CDR2 SYDVKM. The V segment lost 3 bases and the J segment 4 bases; nucleotides outside the gene matches: 5.

A word on this clone: Other DNA variants within this sample encode the same CDR3. The genes are TRBV7-9 and TRBJ1-4; 7 nucleotides line up with TRBD1. V lost 7 bases and J lost 8; bases outside the gene matches: 10. Per the germline V gene, CDR1 is SEHNR and CDR2 is FQNEAQ (reference sequence). The CDR3 has 14 residues. The CDR3 DNA is TGTGCCAGCACCCTGACAGGGCTTGAAGAAAAACTGTTTTTT. It is translated as CASTLTGLEEKLFF.

V gene TRBV30 combines with J gene TRBJ2-1, with TRBD2 as a possible D gene (6 bases). V was trimmed by 0 bases and J by 0 bases, leaving 15 bases between them. Germline loops: CDR1 GTSNPN, CDR2 SVGIG (reference sequence). The CDR3 is 17 residues long. The CDR3 sequence is CAWSVRGSPFSYNEQFF. As DNA, the CDR3 is TGTGCCTGGAGTGTACGGGGGAGCCCGTTCTCCTACAATGAGCAGTTCTTC.

This chain uses TRBV4-1 with TRBJ2-7; 8 bases match TRBD1. This CDR3 comprises 15 residues. V gave up 5 bases and J gave up 3 bases; unmatched junction bases: 9. Germline V gene data show CDR1 as MGHRA and CDR2 as YSYEKL. CDR3 DNA sequence: TGCGCCAGCAGCAATACCGGACAGGGCGTCTACGAGCAGTACTTC. Its protein is CASSNTGQGVYEQYF.

A remark on this clone: Sequence at one end of the junction differs from germline and may be a read error. This chain connects TRBV7-8 to TRBJ2-7, with TRBD2 identical over 8 bases. The CDR3 totals 15 residues. Germline CDR1 is SGHVS and CDR2 is FQNEAQ. The CDR3 sequence: CASGLYPGGTYEQYF. DNA of the CDR3: TGTGCCAGCGGCTTATATCCGGGAGGGACCTACGAGCAGTACTTC.

The chain employs TRBV21-1 and TRBJ2-1; whether TRBD2, the table's D call, matches the DNA was not checked. TRBV21-1 is a recognized pseudogene. The CDR3 has 18 residues. The DNA of the CDR3 is TGTGCCAGCAGCAACGCGGGACTAGCGGGAGGCAGTTACAATGAGCAGTTCTTC. Translation gives CASSNAGLAGGSYNEQFF.